These 21 T cell receptor beta chains share one sample of origin, sequenced in a study of T cells in Graves' hyperthyroidism and ophthalmopathy. Researchers took RNA transcripts and amplified the TCR beta CDR3 regions from them. HTBI primers drove first-round RT-PCR of the TCR CDR3. TCRdb fed the multiplex PCR reads into MiXCR, producing one record per CDR3 protein. The data contain approximately 630,000 distinct CDR3 sequences, around 15% of them seen just once; the ten biggest clones take up 3.5% to 4%. The sample taken for sequencing was blood. The receptor source for this set is a woman aged 25 to 39 with Graves' hyperthyroidism.

The chain employs TRBV9 and TRBJ2-1; 9 positions agree with TRBD2. CDR3 size: 16 residues. After removal of 2 bases from V and 3 bases from J, the junction contained 6 bases not matched to a gene. CDR1 and CDR2 from the germline V gene are SGDLS and YYNGEE. DNA for the CDR3: TGTGCCAGCAGCGTGGAGGTTAGCGGGGGCTACAATGAGCAGTTCTTC. The encoded protein is CASSVEVSGGYNEQFF.

This chain joins TRBV24-1 and TRBJ2-3; D is perhaps TRBD2 (6 bases). Germline CDR1 KGHDR, CDR2 SFDVKD. The CDR3 length is 14 residues. Trimming took 9 bases from V and 2 from J, leaving 14 bases between them. CDR3 loop: CATGNPGDTDTQYF. The CDR3 DNA reads TGTGCCACCGGTAATCCGGGGGACACAGATACGCAGTATTTT.

This clonotype occurred many times. The CDR3 coding sequence is TGCGCCAGCAACTTTCAAAGCAGCAACACTGAAGCTTTCTTT. The encoded protein is CASNFQSSNTEAFF. The chain is built from TRBV5-1 and TRBJ1-1, with D unresolved. Germline CDR1 and CDR2: SGHRS and YFSETQ. Trimming left V 6 bases short and J 2 bases short, with 14 bases between. The CDR3 extends over 14 amino acids.

There are many counts of this clonotype. The chain employs TRBV2 and TRBJ2-3, with 8 bases fitting TRBD1. CDR1 SNHLY and CDR2 FYNNEI come from the germline V gene. With 1 base clipped from V and 2 bases from J, the junction kept 8 bases outside the gene matches. This CDR3 comprises 17 residues. In DNA, the CDR3 is TGTGCCAGCAGTGAAGTGCGGACAGGGACTTACACAGATACGCAGTATTTT. Encoded protein: CASSEVRTGTYTDTQYF.

In its sample, this clonotype was seen a few times. This chain uses TRBV4-2 with TRBJ2-1; the D call may be TRBD1 or TRBD2 (5 bases each). Germline V gives CDR1 LGHNA, CDR2 YNFKEQ. V was cut by 2 bases and J by 5 bases, with 16 bases left in between. The CDR3 spans 16 residues. CDR3 sequence reads: CASSQMRAETDNEQFF. For the CDR3, the DNA is TGTGCCAGCAGCCAAATGAGAGCGGAGACAGACAATGAGCAGTTCTTC.

This clonotype was seen at least ten times. This chain joins TRBV7-2 and TRBJ2-1; 8 bases align to TRBD2. J was trimmed by 10 bases and V by 2 bases; bases with no gene match: 7. The CDR3 totals 14 residues. The germline V gene has CDR1 SGHTA and CDR2 FQGNSA. The CDR3, as DNA: TGTGCCAGCAGCTTATTCAGCGGGAGCTGGGAGCAGTTCTTC. Encoded protein: CASSLFSGSWEQFF.

A few counts support this clonotype. The chain couples TRBV9 to TRBJ1-1; possibly TRBD1 for D (5 bases). Germline V gives CDR1 SGDLS, CDR2 YYNGEE. Trimming removed 4 bases at V and 2 bases at J, with 18 bases between. The CDR3 contains 16 residues. CDR3 protein: CASSPPAGEVNTEAFF. The CDR3 bases are TGTGCCAGCAGCCCCCCAGCGGGGGAGGTTAACACTGAAGCTTTCTTT.

Ten or more counts support this clonotype. The chain couples TRBV3-1 to TRBJ1-2, with TRBD1 matching 9 bases. The germline gives CDR1 LGHDT, CDR2 YNNKEL (reference sequence). This CDR3 has 12 residues. The trim removed 6 bases at V and 7 bases at J, leaving 3 bases unmatched. The CDR3 here is CASRQGASGYTF. The CDR3 nucleotides read TGTGCCAGCAGACAGGGGGCTTCTGGCTACACCTTC. Full variable domain (remainder filled in from reference TRBV3-1 and TRBJ1-2): DTAVSQTPKYLVTQMGNDKSIKCEQNLGHDTMYWYKQDSKKFLKIMFSYNNKELIINETVPNRFSPKSPDKAHLNLHINSLELGDSAVYFCASRQGASGYTFGSGTRLTVV.

This clonotype was recorded at least ten times. The rearrangement links TRBV11-2 to TRBJ2-4; no reliable D call. The CDR3 covers 12 residues. V was trimmed by 5 bases and J by 9 bases, leaving 11 bases between them. Germline CDR1 is SGHAT and CDR2 is FQNNGV. The CDR3 DNA follows: TGTGCCAGCAGCCCAGACACTCTCATTCAGTACTTC. This encodes CASSPDTLIQYF.

This clonotype has ten or more counts. The chain uses TRBV6-1 and TRBJ2-1, with a tentative D call TRBD2 (6 bases). Germline V lookup: CDR1 MNHNS, CDR2 SASEGT. This CDR3 spans 16 amino acids. With 2 bases removed from V and 0 bases from J, the gap between germline ends came to 11 bases. In DNA form, the CDR3 reads TGTGCCAGCAGTGAACGGGTCGGGAGCTCCTACAATGAGCAGTTCTTC. Encoded protein: CASSERVGSSYNEQFF.

In this sample, this clonotype turned up many times. J is TRBJ2-7 and V is TRBV20-1, with 8 bases identical to TRBD2. J gave up 4 bases and V 6 bases, and 5 bases lay outside the gene matches. Germline CDR1 is DFQATT and CDR2 is SNEGSKA (reference sequence). The CDR3 covers 12 residues. CDR3 amino acids: CSAQRERYEQYF. The DNA of the CDR3 is TGCAGTGCGCAGCGGGAGAGGTACGAGCAGTACTTC.

This clonotype was seen a handful of times. V and J are TRBV11-3 and TRBJ1-6, with unresolved D. Germline lookup yields CDR1 SGHNT and CDR2 YENEEA. V shed 5 bases and J shed 7 bases, with 12 bases lying between them. The CDR3 length is 14 residues. CDR3 in amino acids: CASSLGSENSPLHF. CDR3 in DNA: TGTGCCAGCAGCCTCGGAAGTGAAAATTCACCCCTCCACTTT.

CDR3 in amino acids: CASSHSWTGNTEAFF. CDR3 nucleotides: TGTGCCAGCAGCCACTCCTGGACAGGAAACACTGAAGCTTTCTTT. The chain has TRBV3-1 and TRBJ1-1; 7 bases fit TRBD1. Trimming at V came to 3 bases and at J to 2 bases, leaving 6 bases not matched to a gene. The length of the CDR3 is 15 residues. Looked up from germline, CDR1 is LGHDT and CDR2 is YNNKEL (reference sequence).

The sample holds many counts of this clonotype. The chain links TRBV20-1 to TRBJ1-2; possible D gene TRBD1, 6 bases. Trimming cost V 7 bases and J 5 bases, with 14 bases left between them. The germline V gene encodes CDR1 DFQATT and CDR2 SNEGSKA (reference sequence). The CDR3 sequence is 12 residues long. CDR3 bases: TGCAGTGGGGTTCCAGGGGCGTATGGCTACACCTTC. Translated: CSGVPGAYGYTF.

This clonotype turned up a few times. V gene TRBV15 combines with J gene TRBJ2-7; the match to TRBD1 covers 8 bases. J was trimmed by 1 base and V by 0 bases; bases with no gene match: 2. In germline, CDR1 is LNHNV, CDR2 YYDKDF (reference sequence). The CDR3 is made up of 15 amino acids. The CDR3 DNA reads TGTGCCACCAGCAGAGACAGGGGGCTTTCCTACGAGCAGTACTTC. It yields the protein CATSRDRGLSYEQYF. Variable domain in full (rest from reference TRBV15 and TRBJ2-7): DAMVIQNPRYQVTQFGKPVTLSCSQTLNHNVMYWYQQKSSQAPKLLFHYYDKDFNNEADTPDNFQSRRPNTSFCFLDIRSPGLGDTAMYLCATSRDRGLSYEQYFGPGTRLTVT.

This clonotype appeared many times. V is TRBV12-3 or TRBV12-4 and J is TRBJ1-1; a possible D gene is TRBD1 (5 bases). Between the trimmed V and J ends, which lost 8 bases and 0 bases, there was a span of 10 bases. This CDR3 has 13 amino acids. CDR3 loop: CASFRAMNTEAFF. Here the CDR3 DNA reads TGTGCCAGCTTCAGGGCCATGAACACTGAAGCTTTCTTT.

This clonotype was detected many times. V gene TRBV27 combines with J gene TRBJ1-1; 9 nucleotides match TRBD1. The CDR3 contains 14 residues. The V gene's germline CDR1 is MNHEY and CDR2 SMNVEV (reference sequence). Trimming at V came to 7 bases and at J to 7 bases, leaving 10 bases not matched to a gene. The CDR3 protein is CASKDGTGLNEAFF. As DNA, the CDR3 is TGTGCCAGCAAGGACGGGACAGGGCTAAATGAAGCTTTCTTT.

A few counts support this clonotype. This CDR3 is CASSPDAGVGEQYF. CDR3 bases: TGTGCCAGCTCACCGGATGCAGGGGTGGGGGAGCAGTACTTC. V usage is TRBV18 and J usage is TRBJ2-7, with TRBD1 as a possible D gene (6 bases). From germline, CDR1 is KGHSH and CDR2 LQKENI. The CDR3 runs 14 residues. Trimming left V 3 bases short and J 7 bases short, with 16 bases between.

The chain couples TRBV5-1 to TRBJ2-5; 7 bases align to TRBD2. The CDR3 has 16 residues. With V trimmed by 0 bases and J by 1 base, 6 bases remained unmatched. Germline lookup yields CDR1 SGHRS and CDR2 YFSETQ. The CDR3 reads CASSLARAGAQETQYF. CDR3 bases: TGCGCCAGCAGCTTGGCTAGGGCGGGAGCCCAAGAGACCCAGTACTTC.

This clonotype has only a few counts. CDR3 DNA sequence: TGTGCCAGCTCACCAGACGACGCCGGGGAGCTGTTTTTT. This translates into CASSPDDAGELFF. The V gene is TRBV18, the J gene TRBJ2-2; no definite D call. V gave up 2 bases and J gave up 6 bases, with 7 bases separating them. This CDR3 comprises 13 residues. Germline values: CDR1 KGHSH, CDR2 LQKENI.

The V gene is TRBV6-1, the J gene TRBJ1-2; D is unclear. Trimming pared 7 bases from V and 3 bases from J, leaving 15 bases between. The CDR3 loop spans 14 amino acids. Germline CDR1 MNHNS, CDR2 SASEGT. The CDR3 nucleotides read TGTGCCAGCACCAGAGAGGGATTGGACTATGGCTACACCTTC. It specifies CASTREGLDYGYTF.